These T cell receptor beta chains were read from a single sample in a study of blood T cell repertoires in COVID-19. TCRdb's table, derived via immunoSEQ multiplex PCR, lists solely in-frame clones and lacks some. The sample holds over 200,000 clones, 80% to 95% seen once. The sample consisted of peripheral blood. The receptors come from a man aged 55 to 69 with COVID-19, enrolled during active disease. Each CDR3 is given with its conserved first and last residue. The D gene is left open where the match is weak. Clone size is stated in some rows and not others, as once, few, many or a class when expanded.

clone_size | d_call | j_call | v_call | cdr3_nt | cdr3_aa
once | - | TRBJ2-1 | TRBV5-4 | TGTGCCAGTCAAGCCGCCCCGAGCTCCTACAATGAGCAGTTCTTC | CASQAAPSSYNEQFF
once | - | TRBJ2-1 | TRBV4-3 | TGCGCCAGCAGCCAAGTCAGGGTGGGAGGCTACAATGAGCAGTTCTTC | CASSQVRVGGYNEQFF
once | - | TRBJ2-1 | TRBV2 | TGTGCCAGCCTGCTCGAGGGTGAGCAGTTCTTC | CASLLEGEQFF
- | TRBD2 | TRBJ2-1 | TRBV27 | TGTGCCAGCAGTTTATTTCCAACTAGCGGAGACGACAATGAGCAGTTCTTC | CASSLFPTSGDDNEQFF
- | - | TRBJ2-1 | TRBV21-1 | TGTGCCAGCAGCAGGACGGACTCGCCGTTTTACAATGAGCAGTTCTTC | CASSRTDSPFYNEQFF
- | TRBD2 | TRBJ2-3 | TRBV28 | TGTGCCAGCAGTTTGTTTCAGACTAGCGGGACCGGAGATACGCAGTATTTT | CASSLFQTSGTGDTQYF
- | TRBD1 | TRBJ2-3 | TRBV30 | TGTGCCTGGACCCCCTTCGACAGGGCTAGCACAGATACGCAGTATTTT | CAWTPFDRASTDTQYF
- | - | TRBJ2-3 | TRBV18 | TGTGCCAGCTCACCTAACACAGATACGCAGTATTTT | CASSPNTDTQYF
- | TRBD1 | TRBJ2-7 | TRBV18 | TGTGCCAGCTCACCCGCCCCGGGACAGGGTATCTACGAGCAGTACTTC | CASSPAPGQGIYEQYF
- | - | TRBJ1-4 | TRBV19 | TGTGCCAGTAGTATCCCTAGGCCGAAGGGGGAAAAACTGTTTTTT | CASSIPRPKGEKLFF
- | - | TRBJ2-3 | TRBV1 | TGCACCAGCATCGGCCTCGGGACTCTTCTACACACAGATACGCAGTATTTT | CTSIGLGTLLHTDTQYF
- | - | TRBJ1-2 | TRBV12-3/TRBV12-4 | TGTGCCAGCAGTCTCGAACTTAGATATGGCTACACCTTC | CASSLELRYGYTF
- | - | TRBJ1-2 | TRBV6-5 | TGTGCCAGCAGTAAATCCAAGCGGATGAACTATGGCTACACCTTC | CASSKSKRMNYGYTF
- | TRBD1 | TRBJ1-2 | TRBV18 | TGTGCCAGCTCACCACTGGACAGGGGAATTTCTAACTATGGCTACACCTTC | CASSPLDRGISNYGYTF
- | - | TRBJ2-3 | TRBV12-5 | TGTGCTAGTGGTTTACAGGCCTTCACAGATACGCAGTATTTT | CASGLQAFTDTQYF
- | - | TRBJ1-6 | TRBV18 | TGTGCCAGCTCCCCCCGAGAGGATAATTCACCCCTCCACTTT | CASSPREDNSPLHF
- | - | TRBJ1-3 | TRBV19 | TGTGCCAGTAGCGCTCCTAGACCTGGAAAAGGAAACACCATATATTTT | CASSAPRPGKGNTIYF
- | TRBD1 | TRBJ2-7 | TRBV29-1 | TGCAGCGTTGAAGATCAAAATATAGGGGGCCGCGAGCAGTACTTC | CSVEDQNIGGREQYF
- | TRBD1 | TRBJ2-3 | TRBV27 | TGTGCCAGCAGTCGACGGGACAGGGGGCTGGTAGATACGCAGTATTTT | CASSRRDRGLVDTQYF
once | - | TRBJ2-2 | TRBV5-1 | TGCGCCAGCAGCTCCCATCTTAGCGGCCCGAACACCGGGGAGCTGTTTTTT | CASSSHLSGPNTGELFF
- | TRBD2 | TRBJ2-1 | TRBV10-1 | TGCGCCAGCAGTGAGTCAATCCTAGGGACTAGCGGCCGAAATGAGCAGTTCTTC | CASSESILGTSGRNEQFF
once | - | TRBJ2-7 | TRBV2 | TGTGCCAGCAGGGACTTGGCCCAAGGGCGCGAGCAGTACTTC | CASRDLAQGREQYF
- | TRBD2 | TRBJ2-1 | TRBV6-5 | TGTGCCAGCAGTCAGACTAGCGGGGCCTACAATGAGCAGTTCTTC | CASSQTSGAYNEQFF
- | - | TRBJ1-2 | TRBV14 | TGTGCCAGCAGCTCGCGGGTATATGGCTACACCTTC | CASSSRVYGYTF
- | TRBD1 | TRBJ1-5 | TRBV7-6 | TGTGCCAGCAGCGCAGGACAGGGGGGTAATCAGCCCCAGCATTTT | CASSAGQGGNQPQHF
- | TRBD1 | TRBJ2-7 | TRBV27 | TGTGCCAGCAGTATGAAGAACCAGGGGGTTCAGTACTTC | CASSMKNQGVQYF
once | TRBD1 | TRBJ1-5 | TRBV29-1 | TGCAGCGTGACAGGGGGTGGCAATCAGCCCCAGCATTTT | CSVTGGGNQPQHF
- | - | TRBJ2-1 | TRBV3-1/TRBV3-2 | TGTGCCAGCAGCCACGACAGCGGGAATGAGCAGTTCTTC | CASSHDSGNEQFF
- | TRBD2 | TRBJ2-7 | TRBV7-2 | TGTGCCAGCAGCCCGGGACTAGCGGGACGTTACTACGAGCAGTACTTC | CASSPGLAGRYYEQYF
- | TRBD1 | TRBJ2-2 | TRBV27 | TGTGCCAGCAGCTGGGGACAGGGAGGTCTGACCGGGGAGCTGTTTTTT | CASSWGQGGLTGELFF
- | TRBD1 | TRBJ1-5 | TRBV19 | TGTGCCAGTAAAGAGGGGGCCAGGTTTAGCAATCAGCCCCAGCATTTT | CASKEGARFSNQPQHF
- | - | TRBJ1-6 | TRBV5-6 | TGTGCCAGCAGCCCCAACGGGGGACTTAGGTCTTCACCCCTCCACTTT | CASSPNGGLRSSPLHF
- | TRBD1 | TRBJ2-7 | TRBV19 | TGTGCCAGTAGTGCGCCGGGACAGGGGGCAAGCGAGCAGTACTTC | CASSAPGQGASEQYF
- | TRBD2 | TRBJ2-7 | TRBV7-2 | TGTGCCAGCAGCTCCTCCGGGACTAGCTACCACGAGCAGTACTTC | CASSSSGTSYHEQYF
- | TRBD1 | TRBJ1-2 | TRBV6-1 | TGTGCCAGCAGTGAAGGGACAGGGTACTATGGCTACACCTTC | CASSEGTGYYGYTF
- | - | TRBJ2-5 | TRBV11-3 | TGTGCCAGCAGCTTAGGGGGCGCCGCCGTGGAGACCCAGTACTTC | CASSLGGAAVETQYF
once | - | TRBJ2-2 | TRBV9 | TGTGCCAGCAGCGCCCGGGGGTCACTAAACACCGGGGAGCTGTTTTTT | CASSARGSLNTGELFF
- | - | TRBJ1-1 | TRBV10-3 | TGTGCCATCAGTGTAGGAGGCGGTTCGAACACTGAAGCTTTCTTT | CAISVGGGSNTEAFF
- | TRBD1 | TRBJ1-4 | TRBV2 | TGTGCCAGCAGTGGAACCTGGACAGGGAACGAAAAACTGTTTTTT | CASSGTWTGNEKLFF
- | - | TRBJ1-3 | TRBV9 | TGTGCCAGCAGCGCCCAGGGTCAGGTGGATGGAAACACCATATATTTT | CASSAQGQVDGNTIYF
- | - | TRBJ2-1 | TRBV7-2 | TGTGCCAGCAGCTTAGCGAAGCGAACCTACAATGAGCAGTTCTTC | CASSLAKRTYNEQFF
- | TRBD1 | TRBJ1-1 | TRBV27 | TGTGCCAGCAGTAGGAGGGGACAGGGGTGGGCTTTCTTT | CASSRRGQGWAFF
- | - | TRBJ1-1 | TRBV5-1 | TGCGCCAGCAGCTTGGACAGGAGAAACACTGAAGCTTTCTTT | CASSLDRRNTEAFF
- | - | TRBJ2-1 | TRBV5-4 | TGTGCCAGCAGCCCTAGGACAGCGCCTGAGCAGTTCTTC | CASSPRTAPEQFF
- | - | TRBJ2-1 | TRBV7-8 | TGTGCCAGCAGCCCTAGAGGATACCTACAGGGAAAGGACAATGAGCAGTTCTTC | CASSPRGYLQGKDNEQFF
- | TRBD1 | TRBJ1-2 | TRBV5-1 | TGCGCCAGCAGCTTCGGCGTTACAGGGGGCGGCGGCTACACCTTC | CASSFGVTGGGGYTF
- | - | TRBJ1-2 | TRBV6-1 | TGTGCCAGCAGTGAAGCGGGGAGGGACTATGGCTACACCTTC | CASSEAGRDYGYTF
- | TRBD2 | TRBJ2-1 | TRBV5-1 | TGCGCCAGCAGGCCCGGACTAGCAGAATACAATGAGCAGTTCTTC | CASRPGLAEYNEQFF
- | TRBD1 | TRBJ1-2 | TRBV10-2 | TGCGCCAGCAGTGCGAGACAGGGGATTCTATATGGCTACACCTTC | CASSARQGILYGYTF
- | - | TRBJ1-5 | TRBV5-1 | TGCGCCAGCAGCTTGGTGTCAGGGGATACGCCCCAGCATTTT | CASSLVSGDTPQHF
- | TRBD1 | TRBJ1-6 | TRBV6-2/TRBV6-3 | TGTGCCAGCAGTTACGGGGGACAGGGGAATTCACCCCTCCACTTT | CASSYGGQGNSPLHF
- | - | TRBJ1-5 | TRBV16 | TGTGCCAGCAGCCAATATAGGACAAGTTATCAGCCCCAGCATTTT | CASSQYRTSYQPQHF
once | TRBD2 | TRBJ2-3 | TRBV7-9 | TGTGCCAGCAGCTCAACGCCCAAGACTAGCGTTAGCACAGATACGCAGTATTTT | CASSSTPKTSVSTDTQYF